The 8 T cell receptor beta chains below come from one sample, sequenced in a study of CD8 T cells in Susac syndrome. An amount of RNA that ranged from roughly 0.5 to 1 ug was reverse transcribed with random hexamers. MiXCR, run by TCRdb on the immunoSEQ multiplex PCR reads, gives a single entry per CDR3 protein. Here the sample spans fewer than 140,000 distinct CDR3 sequences, roughly 95% being singletons. Source material: CD8+ T cells from PBMCs. The receptor source for this set is a human donor with Susac syndrome.

The V call is TRBV27, the J call TRBJ2-7; TRBD1 agrees at 8 bases. From germline, CDR1 is MNHEY and CDR2 SMNVEV (reference sequence). The V and J ends lost 3 bases and 5 bases, in that order; junction bases with no gene match: 3. The CDR3 loop spans 13 amino acids. The CDR3 region is CASSFGQGNEQYF. The CDR3 coding sequence is TGTGCCAGCAGTTTTGGACAGGGAAACGAGCAGTACTTC.

J is TRBJ2-5 and V is TRBV6-2 or TRBV6-3; 13 positions agree with TRBD2. J was trimmed by 2 bases and V by 8 bases; bases with no gene match: 5. The CDR3 loop spans 15 amino acids. CDR1 MNHEY and CDR2 SVGEGT come from the germline V gene. The CDR3: CASRLAGGFQETQYF. CDR3 DNA: TGTGCCAGCCGACTAGCGGGGGGATTTCAAGAGACCCAGTACTTC.

The rearrangement uses TRBV19 and TRBJ1-1; weak D call: TRBD1 (6 bases). V was pared by 2 bases and J by 7 bases, with 20 bases between. The CDR3 runs 16 residues. The V gene's germline CDR1 is LNHDA and CDR2 SQIVND (reference sequence). CDR3 sequence reads: CASSIPRGGGLGEAFF. CDR3 sequence (DNA): TGTGCCAGTAGTATACCCCGGGGGGGCGGCTTGGGTGAAGCTTTCTTT. Complete variable domain (other parts from reference TRBV19 and TRBJ1-1): DGGITQSPKYLFRKEGQNVTLSCEQNLNHDAMYWYRQDPGQGLRLIYYSQIVNDFQKGDIAEGYSVSREKKESFPLTVTSAQKNPTAFYLCASSIPRGGGLGEAFFGQGTRLTVV.

This clonotype has a single count. The gene calls are TRBV4-1 and TRBJ2-2, with a weak D call TRBD2 (6 bases). V was shortened by 5 bases and J by 2 bases, with 12 bases between the two germline ends. The CDR3 loop spans 15 amino acids. Germline CDR1 MGHRA, CDR2 YSYEKL. As DNA, the CDR3 is TGCGCCAGCAGCGCGGGACTTTCCAACACCGGGGAGCTGTTTTTT. Its protein product is CASSAGLSNTGELFF.

This clonotype was counted once. The V gene is TRBV9, the J gene TRBJ2-1; no clear D gene. The CDR3 is 12 amino acids. CDR1 is SGDLS, CDR2 YYNGEE, per germline. Trimming pared 3 bases from V and 5 bases from J, leaving 6 bases between. CDR3 DNA sequence: TGTGCCAGCAGCGCCGGAGACAATGAGCAGTTCTTC. Its translation is CASSAGDNEQFF.

The V and J genes are TRBV6-2 or TRBV6-3 and TRBJ1-2; 7 bases line up with TRBD1. V lost 6 bases to trimming and J lost 5 bases; unmatched junction nucleotides: 6. The germline gives CDR1 MNHEY, CDR2 SVGEGT. The CDR3 sequence is 13 residues long. CDR3 sequence: CASSQGQAYGYTF. The CDR3 DNA is TGTGCCAGCAGCCAAGGACAGGCTTATGGCTACACCTTC.

The chain is built from TRBV15 and TRBJ1-2; 9 nucleotides match TRBD1. The germline V gene has CDR1 LNHNV and CDR2 YYDKDF (reference sequence). Trimming removed 5 bases from V and 4 bases from J; junction bases left unmatched: 5. The CDR3 has 14 residues. The CDR3, as DNA: TGTGCCACCAGCCCCGGGGGACAGGGCTATGGCTACACCTTC. Protein sequence: CATSPGGQGYGYTF. The variable domain in full, completed from reference TRBV15 and TRBJ1-2, reads DAMVIQNPRYQVTQFGKPVTLSCSQTLNHNVMYWYQQKSSQAPKLLFHYYDKDFNNEADTPDNFQSRRPNTSFCFLDIRSPGLGDTAMYLCATSPGGQGYGYTFGSGTRLTVV.

V gene TRBV15 combines with J gene TRBJ1-4, with D possibly TRBD1 on 6 matching bases. Per the germline V gene, CDR1 is LNHNV and CDR2 is YYDKDF (reference sequence). CDR3 length: 15 amino acids. With 1 base removed from V and 6 bases from J, the gap between germline ends came to 12 bases. The CDR3 here is CATSRVKGEDEKLFF. The CDR3 DNA is TGTGCCACCAGCAGAGTCAAGGGGGAGGATGAAAAACTGTTTTTT. Looking up the rest from reference TRBV15 and TRBJ1-4 gives the full variable domain: DAMVIQNPRYQVTQFGKPVTLSCSQTLNHNVMYWYQQKSSQAPKLLFHYYDKDFNNEADTPDNFQSRRPNTSFCFLDIRSPGLGDTAMYLCATSRVKGEDEKLFFGSGTQLSVL.